Included here is one T cell receptor beta chain sequence, with context. This specimen comes from a study of technical replicates of blood from a handful of donors. This CDR3 region has 14 residues. Germline V gene sequence: CDR1 SGHTA, CDR2 FQGNSA. The germline V and J ends were trimmed by 5 bases and 5 bases, with 12 bases remaining between them. The table came from immunoSEQ multiplex PCR; TCRdb's copy has only in-frame clones and leaves some out. The sample lists about 62,000 clones, more than 70% occurring once. This sequence joins TRBV7-2 and TRBJ2-2; tentatively, D is TRBD2 (6 bases). Specimen: PBMCs. The receptor comes from a human donor in good health. Some clones in this sample may be carry-over from other donors' samples. CDR3 DNA: TGTGCCAGCAGCCGTAGCGGCGGGACCGGGGAGCTGTTTTTT. Translated: CASSRSGGTGELFF.